The sequence of this TCR beta chain was determined in a study of T-cell reconstitution after alpha-beta-depleted transplantation in children. Preparation of the TCRbeta library involved a method that used unique molecular identifiers. Each CDR3 protein gets one entry after TCRdb re-called the PCR reads with MiXCR. The sample includes 500,000 to 600,000 distinct CDR3 sequences, over 25% of them seen just once. The TCR sequence derives from a human donor who donated a stem cell graft to a child with aplastic anemia. The specimen was PBMCs from the stem cell graft donor, collected from the stem cell graft.

In DNA, the CDR3 is TGCGCCAGCAGCTTTCTACAGGGTTTCCGCGAGCAGTACGTC. Translating gives CASSFLQGFREQYV. The chain couples TRBV5-1 to TRBJ2-7, with TRBD1 as a possible D gene (6 bases). CDR1 and CDR2 from the germline V gene are SGHRS and YFSETQ. This CDR3 spans 14 amino acids. With 2 bases removed from V and 6 bases from J, the gap between germline ends came to 15 bases.